One sample yielded the 21 T cell receptor beta chains listed below, sequenced in a study of neurological immune-mediated disorders. TCRdb re-called the 5' RACE reads with MiXCR, one entry per CDR3 protein. This table has 20,000 to 25,000 distinct CDR3 sequences, over 5.5% appearing once. The sample comprised CD8+ T cells from blood. The receptors originated from a man aged 18 to 30 in good health.

V is TRBV7-9 and J is TRBJ1-2; no clear D. Trimming cost V 3 bases and J 7 bases, with 21 bases left between them. Germline V gene data show CDR1 as SEHNR and CDR2 as FQNEAQ (reference sequence). This CDR3 region has 16 residues. This CDR3 reads CASSFPMTSEECGYTF. The CDR3 coding sequence is TGTGCCAGCAGCTTTCCCATGACATCGGAGGAGTGTGGCTACACCTTC.

This clonotype was counted many times. The chain carries TRBV6-5 and TRBJ1-2; D is perhaps TRBD1 (6 bases). CDR3 length: 14 residues. The germline gives CDR1 MNHEY, CDR2 SVGAGI. V was trimmed by 0 bases and J by 7 bases, leaving 12 bases between them. For the CDR3, the DNA is TGTGCCAGCAGTTACTCGGGGGGCGTAGGTGGCTACACCTTC. Translation: CASSYSGGVGGYTF.

This clonotype has ten or more counts. The V call is TRBV6-1, the J call TRBJ1-3; D is ambiguous. The CDR3 loop spans 13 amino acids. The V end lost 8 bases, the J end lost 0 bases, and 8 bases lay between the germline ends. The germline gives CDR1 MNHNS, CDR2 SASEGT. CDR3 in amino acids: CASEEFSGNTIYF. The CDR3 nucleotides read TGTGCCAGCGAGGAGTTCTCTGGAAACACCATATATTTT.

This clonotype was seen many times. The rearrangement uses TRBV6-1 and TRBJ2-5, with 11 bases fitting TRBD1. The germline V gene has CDR1 MNHNS and CDR2 SASEGT. J gave up 4 bases and V 2 bases, and 6 bases lay outside the gene matches. This CDR3 is built from 16 residues. The CDR3 sequence is CASSEPAGTGGETQYF. CDR3 coding DNA: TGTGCCAGCAGTGAACCAGCCGGGACAGGGGGAGAGACCCAGTACTTC.

The chain couples TRBV4-2 to TRBJ2-2; 7 nucleotides align to TRBD2. The CDR3 loop spans 15 amino acids. The germline CDR1 and CDR2 sequences are LGHNA and YNFKEQ. V lost 8 bases, J lost 0 bases, and 6 bases stayed unmatched. Written as DNA, the CDR3 is TGTGCCAGCCGGGGGGTTTTAACGAACACCGGGGAGCTGTTTTTT. It yields the protein CASRGVLTNTGELFF.

This clonotype has just one count. The V and J genes are TRBV5-1 and TRBJ2-1, with D possibly matching TRBD1 (6 bases). Trimming took off 4 bases at V and 8 bases at J, with 16 bases between the two ends. Looked up from germline, CDR1 is SGHRS and CDR2 is YFSETQ. This CDR3 has 14 amino acids. The CDR3 DNA reads TGCGCCAGCAGCACGTGGACAGTGGCAGATGAGCAGTTCTTC. Translating it yields CASSTWTVADEQFF.

This clonotype was observed many times. This sequence joins TRBV7-9 and TRBJ1-1, with 9 bases fitting TRBD1. This CDR3 has 12 residues. Germline lookup yields CDR1 SEHNR and CDR2 FQNEAQ (reference sequence). J was trimmed by 9 bases and V by 5 bases; bases with no gene match: 4. The CDR3 coding sequence is TGTGCCAGCAGCCCAGGGACAGGGCAAGCTTTCTTT. It is translated as CASSPGTGQAFF.

This clonotype was counted many times. V usage is TRBV20-1 and J usage is TRBJ2-3; maybe TRBD2 (5 bases). Germline loops: CDR1 DFQATT, CDR2 SNEGSKA (reference sequence). The V and J ends lost 0 bases and 4 bases respectively, with 17 bases between them. The CDR3 runs 16 residues. The CDR3 DNA reads TGCAGTGCTAGAGATGGAGCCCCGGAGGTCCCAGATACGCAGTATTTT. This translates into CSARDGAPEVPDTQYF.

This clonotype was counted many times. The gene calls are TRBV11-2 and TRBJ2-7; D gene uncertain. The CDR3 length is 15 residues. Germline V gene data show CDR1 as SGHAT and CDR2 as FQNNGV. Trimming left V 2 bases short and J 0 bases short, with 11 bases between. The CDR3 nucleotides are TGTGCCAGCAGCTTAAGAGATTCCCCCTCCTACGAGCAGTACTTC. This gives the protein CASSLRDSPSYEQYF. Based on the CDR3 plus reference TRBV11-2 and TRBJ2-7, the full variable domain is EAGVAQSPRYKIIEKRQSVAFWCNPISGHATLYWYQQILGQGPKLLIQFQNNGVVDDSQLPKDRFSAERLKGVDSTLKIQPAKLEDSAVYLCASSLRDSPSYEQYFGPGTRLTVT.

This clonotype was found many times. A junction boundary mismatches the germline segment, possibly from a read error. V gene TRBV7-7 combines with J gene TRBJ2-1; no clear D gene. CDR1 and CDR2 from the germline V gene are SSHAT and FNYEAQ (reference sequence). This CDR3 has 15 residues. The CDR3 here is CASSLLEAEYNEQFF. The CDR3 region has the DNA TGTGCTAGCAGCTTACTTGAGGCAGAATACAATGAGCAGTTCTTC.

This clonotype was observed many times. This rearrangement joins TRBV18 to TRBJ2-7; D unresolved. CDR1 is KGHSH and CDR2 is LQKENI in the germline V gene. The CDR3 loop spans 12 amino acids. V was cut by 4 bases and J by 5 bases, with 9 bases left in between. This CDR3 reads CASSLQTDEQYF. The CDR3 region has the DNA TGTGCCAGCTCACTTCAGACCGACGAGCAGTACTTC. The full variable domain, rest sourced from reference TRBV18 and TRBJ2-7, is NAGVMQNPRHLVRRRGQEARLRCSPMKGHSHVYWYRQLPEEGLKFMVYLQKENIIDESGMPKERFSAEFPKEGPSILRIQQVVRGDSAAYFCASSLQTDEQYFGPGTRLTVT.

This clonotype was recorded many times. V usage is TRBV28 and J usage is TRBJ2-1; 10 bases line up with TRBD2. CDR1 is MDHEN and CDR2 is SYDVKM in the germline V gene. The CDR3 length is 16 residues. J gave up 6 bases and V 3 bases, and 8 bases lay outside the gene matches. CDR3: CASSFLTAGGLNEQFF. In nucleotides, the CDR3 is TGTGCCAGCAGTTTTCTCACAGCGGGGGGGCTCAATGAGCAGTTCTTC. Variable domain in full (rest from reference TRBV28 and TRBJ2-1): DVKVTQSSRYLVKRTGEKVFLECVQDMDHENMFWYRQDPGLGLRLIYFSYDVKMKEKGDIPEGYSVSREKKERFSLILESASTNQTSMYLCASSFLTAGGLNEQFFGPGTRLTVL.

At least ten counts were recorded for this clonotype. The junction departs from the called germline gene at one end, perhaps through a read error. The rearrangement joins TRBV29-1 to TRBJ2-1, with 8 nucleotides matching TRBD1. CDR3 length: 15 amino acids. Germline V CDR1 and CDR2: SQVTM, ANQGSEA. This CDR3 reads CSAEDTGGVYDEQFF. For the CDR3, the DNA is TGCAGCGCTGAAGATACAGGGGGAGTTTACGATGAGCAGTTCTTC.

The sample holds many counts of this clonotype. The V call is TRBV29-1, the J call TRBJ1-1; 8 nucleotides line up with TRBD1. The CDR3 is 11 amino acids. The J segment lost 7 bases and the V segment lost 6 bases, leaving 4 bases of the junction unmatched. Germline-derived CDR1 and CDR2 are SQVTM and ANQGSEA. CDR3 protein: CSVLDRVEAFF. CDR3 sequence (DNA): TGCAGCGTCCTGGACAGGGTTGAAGCTTTCTTT.

This clonotype showed up many times. J is TRBJ1-1 and V is TRBV7-2, with a possible D match to TRBD1 (5 bases). Germline V gene lookup returns CDR1 SGHTA and CDR2 FQGNSA. This CDR3 region has 15 residues. Deletions cut 4 bases from V and 1 base from J, with 13 bases between. The CDR3 here is CASSSPDSGNTEAFF. In nucleotides, the CDR3 is TGTGCCAGCAGCTCACCCGACAGTGGGAACACTGAAGCTTTCTTT.

This clonotype was detected many times. The rearrangement uses TRBV29-1 and TRBJ2-2, with D unclear. The CDR3 is 12 amino acids. The V end was cut by 5 bases, the J end by 4 bases, with 8 bases between. In germline, CDR1 is SQVTM, CDR2 ANQGSEA. This CDR3 reads CSVPTFTGELFF. CDR3 coding DNA: TGCAGCGTTCCCACTTTCACCGGGGAGCTGTTTTTT.

In its sample, this clonotype was seen many times. The chain carries TRBV20-1 and TRBJ2-2; 7 positions match TRBD2. Trimming at V came to 3 bases and at J to 4 bases, leaving 8 bases not matched to a gene. The CDR3 spans 15 residues. From germline, CDR1 is DFQATT and CDR2 SNEGSKA (reference sequence). The CDR3 sequence: CSARTLGGTTGELFF. CDR3 nucleotide sequence: TGCAGTGCTAGGACCCTCGGGGGGACCACCGGGGAGCTGTTTTTT.

The sample holds many counts of this clonotype. The V gene is TRBV4-3, the J gene TRBJ2-5, with TRBD2 matching 9 bases. Looked up from germline, CDR1 is LGHNA and CDR2 is YSLEER. The CDR3 sequence is 15 residues long. The V gene end was trimmed by 0 bases and the J gene end by 1 base; junction bases not matched to a gene: 0. This CDR3 is CASSQERGGQETQYF. In nucleotides, the CDR3 is TGCGCCAGCAGCCAAGAGCGGGGGGGCCAAGAGACCCAGTACTTC.

This clonotype was counted ten times or more. The J gene is TRBJ1-5, the V gene TRBV27; unclear D gene. Looked up from germline, CDR1 is MNHEY and CDR2 is SMNVEV (reference sequence). Trimming pared 5 bases from V and 6 bases from J, leaving 17 bases between. CDR3 length: 15 residues. The CDR3 is CASSPFDGRSQPQHF. The DNA for the CDR3 is TGTGCCAGCAGTCCCTTTGATGGTCGGAGTCAGCCCCAGCATTTT.

This clonotype was seen at least ten times. CDR3 bases: TGTGCCAGCAGGGGACTAGCGGGGGCCCCCTACCACGCAGATACGCAGTATTTT. As protein: CASRGLAGAPYHADTQYF. The chain uses TRBV12-3 or TRBV12-4 and TRBJ2-3, with 14 bases lining up with TRBD2. J gave up 4 bases and V 6 bases, and 12 bases lay outside the gene matches. This CDR3 spans 18 amino acids.

For this clonotype: Given a much more abundant clone one base away, this may be a read error. The genes are TRBV5-4 and TRBJ2-1, with a tentative D call TRBD2 (6 bases). The CDR3 length is 15 residues. Germline V lookup: CDR1 SGHNT, CDR2 YYREEE (reference sequence). CDR3 sequence: CARSLARGIYNEQFF. The CDR3 DNA reads TGTGCCAGAAGCTTGGCCCGGGGGATCTACAATGAGCAGTTCTTC. The full variable domain, its missing parts supplied by reference TRBV5-4 and TRBJ2-1, is ETGVTQSPTHLIKTRGQQVTLRCSSQSGHNTVSWYQQALGQGPQFIFQYYREEENGRGNFPPRFSGLQFPNYSSELNVNALELDDSALYLCARSLARGIYNEQFFGPGTRLTVL.